The 30 T cell receptor beta chains presented below share a single source sample, sequenced in a study of blood T cell repertoires in COVID-19. Clones were sequenced by immunoSEQ multiplex PCR, and TCRdb holds only the in-frame ones, with some missing. The repertoire holds about 240,000 clones, with roughly 80% as singletons. Sequencing was carried out using peripheral blood. These receptor sequences come from a woman between 18 and 29 years old with acute or convalescent COVID-19.

This chain links TRBV7-6 with TRBJ2-2, with 12 bases matching TRBD2. CDR3 length: 16 residues. Germline-derived CDR1 and CDR2 are SGHVS and FNYEAQ. The V gene end was trimmed by 3 bases and the J gene end by 7 bases; junction bases not matched to a gene: 6. The CDR3 DNA reads TGTGCCAGCAGCTTTCGACTAGCGGGAGACCTCGGGGAGCTGTTTTTT. Its translation: CASSFRLAGDLGELFF.

The J gene is TRBJ2-1, the V gene TRBV7-9; 9 bases line up with TRBD2. Unmatched junction bases numbered 9, after V lost 3 bases and J lost 9 bases. The CDR3 totals 15 residues. The germline CDR1 and CDR2 sequences are SEHNR and FQNEAQ (reference sequence). CDR3 coding DNA: TGTGCCAGCAGCTTTACCGGGACTAGCTTCCCTGAGCAGTTCTTC. Translating it yields CASSFTGTSFPEQFF.

This chain joins TRBV27 and TRBJ1-2; tentative D call: TRBD1 (6 bases). Germline CDR1 reads MNHEY; CDR2 reads SMNVEV (reference sequence). The CDR3 has 15 residues. Trimming took off 3 bases at V and 8 bases at J, with 19 bases between the two ends. For the CDR3, the DNA is TGTGCCAGCAGTTTCCGCCTGACAGGATCCTACGGCTACACCTTC. As protein: CASSFRLTGSYGYTF.

The chain links TRBV6-4 to TRBJ1-1; D is perhaps TRBD1 (5 bases). V lost 3 bases and J lost 6, with 11 bases in between. This CDR3 contains 13 residues. Germline CDR1 MRHNA, CDR2 SNTAGT. CDR3 coding DNA: TGTGCCAGCAGTGATGTGGGGGGTGCTGAAGCTTTCTTT. Translation gives CASSDVGGAEAFF.

The chain carries TRBV27 and TRBJ1-3, with 7 positions matching TRBD1. Trimming cost V 4 bases and J 2 bases; bases outside gene matches: 5. The CDR3 length is 15 residues. Germline assignment: CDR1 MNHEY and CDR2 SMNVEV (reference sequence). This CDR3 reads CASSWQGDPGNTIYF. The DNA of the CDR3 is TGTGCCAGCAGTTGGCAGGGGGATCCTGGAAACACCATATATTTT.

V gene TRBV14 combines with J gene TRBJ2-5; TRBD2 matches at 16 bases. Germline V gene lookup returns CDR1 SGHDN and CDR2 FVKESK. Trimming removed 3 bases from V and 5 bases from J; junction bases left unmatched: 9. This CDR3 is built from 18 residues. The CDR3 DNA reads as TGTGCCAGCAGCCACCCGGGACTAGCGGGAGGGGCGTACGAGACCCAGTACTTC. Its protein product is CASSHPGLAGGAYETQYF.

The rearrangement links TRBV11-3 to TRBJ2-5; maybe TRBD1 (5 bases). Trimming removed 5 bases from V and 5 bases from J, with 18 bases in between. CDR1 SGHNT and CDR2 YENEEA come from the germline V gene. This CDR3 spans 15 amino acids. Here the CDR3 DNA reads TGTGCCAGCAGCCCCGGCAGGGCCCCACGCGAGACCCAGTACTTC. Amino acid sequence: CASSPGRAPRETQYF.

The chain employs TRBV11-2 and TRBJ2-1; TRBD2 agrees at 10 bases. After removal of 3 bases from V and 7 bases from J, the junction contained 9 bases not matched to a gene. Germline V CDR1 and CDR2: SGHAT, FQNNGV. The CDR3 is 16 residues long. This CDR3 is CASSFVAGGSNNEQFF. CDR3 DNA: TGTGCCAGCAGCTTCGTAGCGGGAGGCTCAAATAATGAGCAGTTCTTC.

The chain has TRBV27 and TRBJ2-5, with TRBD2 matching over 7 bases. This CDR3 has 16 residues. V was pared by 6 bases and J by 2 bases, with 12 bases of the junction left unmatched. Germline V gene lookup returns CDR1 MNHEY and CDR2 SMNVEV (reference sequence). CDR3 coding DNA: TGTGCCAGCAGCAAGGGGAGTGGGACTAAACAAGAGACCCAGTACTTC. It yields the protein CASSKGSGTKQETQYF.

V is TRBV11-2 and J is TRBJ1-1; no reliable D call. Per germline, CDR1 SGHAT and CDR2 FQNNGV. This CDR3 has 14 amino acids. With 1 base removed from V and 1 base from J, the gap between germline ends came to 7 bases. In DNA form, the CDR3 reads TGTGCCAGCAGCTTAGGTCCGGGGAACACTGAAGCTTTCTTT. This encodes CASSLGPGNTEAFF. Full variable domain (remainder filled in from reference TRBV11-2 and TRBJ1-1): EAGVAQSPRYKIIEKRQSVAFWCNPISGHATLYWYQQILGQGPKLLIQFQNNGVVDDSQLPKDRFSAERLKGVDSTLKIQPAKLEDSAVYLCASSLGPGNTEAFFGQGTRLTVV.

This chain joins TRBV5-6 and TRBJ1-6; D unresolved. CDR3 length: 14 amino acids. Germline values: CDR1 SGHDT, CDR2 YYEEEE. V was cut by 0 bases and J by 10 bases, with 11 bases left in between. DNA of the CDR3: TGTGCCAGCAGCTTGGACACTAGTTTCTCACCCCTCCACTTT. This sequence encodes CASSLDTSFSPLHF.

The chain is built from TRBV6-5 and TRBJ1-3, with 8 bases matching TRBD1. The germline CDR1 and CDR2 sequences are MNHEY and SVGAGI. The V and J ends lost 2 bases and 4 bases, in that order; junction bases with no gene match: 4. The CDR3 consists of 15 residues. CDR3 amino acids: CASSYGTGGGNTIYF. As DNA, the CDR3 is TGTGCCAGCAGTTACGGTACAGGGGGGGGAAACACCATATATTTT.

The chain carries TRBV4-3 and TRBJ1-5, with D hard to call. Looked up from germline, CDR1 is LGHNA and CDR2 is YSLEER. V lost 1 base and J 0 bases, leaving 7 bases between the germline ends. This CDR3 is built from 15 residues. The CDR3 sequence is CASSQVLDSNQPQHF. The CDR3 DNA sequence: TGCGCCAGCAGCCAAGTTCTAGATAGCAATCAGCCCCAGCATTTT.

The table lists this clone with many counts. The CDR3, as DNA: TGTGCCATCAGTGAGAAGGGACTAGCGGCTAATGAGCAGTTCTTC. Translating gives CAISEKGLAANEQFF. This chain connects TRBV10-3 to TRBJ2-1, with 11 bases identical to TRBD2. CDR3 length: 15 amino acids. V was pared by 2 bases and J by 7 bases, with 4 bases of the junction left unmatched. CDR1 is ENHRY, CDR2 SYGVKD, per germline.

This clone came up once. The J gene is TRBJ2-1, the V gene TRBV6-5; weak D call: TRBD1 (5 bases). Per the germline V gene, CDR1 is MNHEY and CDR2 is SVGAGI. Trimming removed 6 bases at V and 9 bases at J, with 9 bases between. There are 11 residues in the CDR3. CDR3 sequence reads: CASRQGTEQFF. CDR3 in DNA: TGTGCCAGCAGGCAGGGCACTGAGCAGTTCTTC.

The chain links TRBV6-1 to TRBJ2-7; 11 nucleotides agree with TRBD2. Per the germline V gene, CDR1 is MNHNS and CDR2 is SASEGT. CDR3 size: 17 residues. V was clipped by 5 bases and J by 9 bases; unmatched bases: 18. CDR3 loop: CASSKENPGLAVTRQYF. Written as DNA, the CDR3 is TGTGCCAGCAGTAAAGAAAATCCGGGACTAGCGGTTACGAGGCAGTACTTC.

This chain uses TRBV14 with TRBJ1-1, with 7 bases identical to TRBD1. The CDR3 is 14 amino acids. From germline, CDR1 is SGHDN and CDR2 FVKESK. After removal of 4 bases from V and 1 base from J, the junction contained 3 bases not matched to a gene. The CDR3 nucleotides read TGTGCCAGCAGCCCCTGGACAGGGAACACTGAAGCTTTCTTT. Protein product: CASSPWTGNTEAFF.

This chain uses TRBV5-1 with TRBJ2-3, with D perhaps TRBD2 (6 bases). Trimming took off 4 bases at V and 1 base at J, with 25 bases between the two ends. The CDR3 covers 19 residues. CDR1 and CDR2 (germline): SGHRS, YFSETQ. CDR3 loop: CASSPWGVGLEGRTDTQYF. The CDR3 bases are TGCGCCAGCAGCCCTTGGGGAGTGGGACTTGAGGGACGCACAGATACGCAGTATTTT.

The rearrangement joins TRBV10-3 to TRBJ1-5; D is perhaps TRBD1 (6 bases). Germline V CDR1 and CDR2: ENHRY, SYGVKD. The V and J ends lost 6 bases and 0 bases respectively, with 12 bases between them. The CDR3 runs to 15 residues. The CDR3, as DNA: TGTGCCATCAGCAAGGACAGTAATAGCAATCAGCCCCAGCATTTT. Amino acids: CAISKDSNSNQPQHF.

The V gene is TRBV28, the J gene TRBJ1-2; 8 nucleotides match TRBD1. The J segment lost 8 bases and the V segment lost 7 bases, leaving 12 bases of the junction unmatched. Germline-derived CDR1 and CDR2 are MDHEN and SYDVKM. This CDR3 is built from 14 residues. CDR3 protein: CASTLPGQGIGYTF. In DNA, the CDR3 is TGTGCCAGCACCCTTCCCGGACAGGGTATAGGCTACACCTTC.

This clone was picked up one time. The rearrangement joins TRBV5-1 to TRBJ2-3, with 10 positions matching TRBD1. The CDR3 spans 16 residues. After removal of 7 bases from V and 5 bases from J, the junction contained 13 bases not matched to a gene. CDR1 and CDR2 from the germline V gene are SGHRS and YFSETQ. The CDR3 DNA follows: TGCGCCAGCGTGGACCCCGGGACAGGGGTGGAAGATACGCAGTATTTT. Encoded protein: CASVDPGTGVEDTQYF.

The chain links TRBV7-2 to TRBJ1-2, with TRBD1 identical over 10 bases. The J segment lost 3 bases and the V segment lost 5 bases, leaving 6 bases of the junction unmatched. The V gene's germline CDR1 is SGHTA and CDR2 FQGNSA. CDR3 length: 15 residues. CDR3 region: CASSKPGTGDYGYTF. DNA for the CDR3: TGTGCCAGCAGCAAACCCGGGACAGGGGACTATGGCTACACCTTC.

The chain combines TRBV7-6 with TRBJ2-3, with 8 bases lining up with TRBD1. The trim removed 1 base at V and 0 bases at J, leaving 12 bases unmatched. CDR1 is SGHVS, CDR2 FNYEAQ, per germline. The CDR3 is made up of 19 amino acids. The CDR3 DNA reads TGTGCCAGCAGCTTAGTAGGCTCCCGGACAGGGACTAGCACAGATACGCAGTATTTT. Its translation: CASSLVGSRTGTSTDTQYF.

This sequence joins TRBV7-2 and TRBJ1-2; the D gene is possibly TRBD1 (5 bases). Germline V lookup: CDR1 SGHTA, CDR2 FQGNSA. The V and J ends lost 0 bases and 8 bases respectively, with 22 bases between them. This CDR3 is 17 amino acids long. CDR3 sequence: CASSLAFREMGEAGYTF. CDR3 DNA sequence: TGTGCCAGCAGCTTAGCTTTCCGTGAGATGGGGGAGGCAGGCTACACCTTC.

V gene TRBV6-1 combines with J gene TRBJ2-7, with 9 bases aligning to TRBD1. Germline V gene lookup returns CDR1 MNHNS and CDR2 SASEGT. The J segment lost 1 base and the V segment lost 4 bases, leaving 8 bases of the junction unmatched. The CDR3 consists of 16 residues. CDR3 bases: TGTGCCAGCAGTGTAATCCTCGGGACAGGGTCCTACGAGCAGTACTTC. Its protein is CASSVILGTGSYEQYF.

The CDR3 DNA follows: TGCGCCAGCAGACGGACAGTGGACGGCACTGAAGCTTTCTTT. Encoded protein: CASRRTVDGTEAFF. The chain combines TRBV4-3 with TRBJ1-1; TRBD1 might be the D (6 bases). Trimming cost V 6 bases and J 4 bases, with 15 bases left between them. The CDR3 extends over 14 amino acids. Germline V CDR1 and CDR2: LGHNA, YSLEER.

The chain combines TRBV5-1 with TRBJ2-3; the match to TRBD2 covers 14 bases. The CDR3 length is 16 residues. Trimming cost V 4 bases and J 4 bases; bases outside gene matches: 5. Germline V gene sequence: CDR1 SGHRS, CDR2 YFSETQ. The CDR3 sequence is CASSTGLAGGPDTQYF. CDR3 coding DNA: TGCGCCAGCAGCACCGGACTAGCGGGAGGCCCAGATACGCAGTATTTT.

The chain is built from TRBV5-1 and TRBJ2-5; 7 bases map to TRBD1. The CDR3 has 15 amino acids. The germline gives CDR1 SGHRS, CDR2 YFSETQ. Germline trimming cut 0 bases from V and 4 bases from J; bases unmatched to any gene: 6. CDR3 loop: CASSLAGTAIETQYF. The CDR3 DNA reads TGCGCCAGCAGCTTGGCCGGGACAGCTATAGAGACCCAGTACTTC.

The genes are TRBV6-5 and TRBJ1-1, with D perhaps TRBD1 (6 bases). Trimming took off 6 bases at V and 3 bases at J, with 14 bases between the two ends. The CDR3 consists of 14 residues. CDR1 MNHEY and CDR2 SVGAGI come from the germline V gene. The CDR3 nucleotides are TGTGCCAGCAGCCGACGACAGGCAGACACTGAAGCTTTCTTT. Translated, it gives CASSRRQADTEAFF.

This clone appeared once. The V gene is TRBV7-9, the J gene TRBJ2-7; 7 nucleotides align to TRBD1. The CDR3 spans 14 residues. Germline V gives CDR1 SEHNR, CDR2 FQNEAQ (reference sequence). The V segment lost 5 bases and the J segment 4 bases; nucleotides outside the gene matches: 8. This chain's CDR3 is CASSPGQKKYEQYF. In nucleotides, the CDR3 is TGTGCCAGCAGCCCGGGACAGAAAAAATACGAGCAGTACTTC.